These T cell receptor beta chains were read from a single sample in a study of blood T cell repertoires in COVID-19. Sequencing was performed with immunoSEQ multiplex PCR; in TCRdb, only in-frame clones are kept and a portion is missing. Of under 60,000 clones in the sample, less than 85% were seen once. The sample was peripheral blood. Receptors were obtained from a human donor in a cohort sampled during active COVID-19. Each CDR3 is given with its conserved first and last residue. A D gene is named only where the DNA matches it firmly. Clone size is shown for a subset of rows, as once, few, many or a class of expanded clone.

j_call clone_size cdr3_length v_call d_call cdr3_aa cdr3_nt
TRBJ1-5 NA 15 TRBV7-8 TRBD1 CASSKDRGSNQPQHF TGTGCCAGCAGCAAGGACAGGGGAAGCAATCAGCCCCAGCATTTT
TRBJ2-7 NA 15 TRBV7-2 NA CASSSPLAISYEQYF TGTGCCAGCAGCTCCCCCTTAGCGATTTCCTACGAGCAGTACTTC
TRBJ2-5 NA 15 TRBV15 NA CATSRDLARGETQYF TGTGCCACCAGCAGAGATTTGGCCAGGGGAGAGACCCAGTACTTC
TRBJ1-1 NA 14 TRBV6-5 NA CASSYRGQNTEAFF TGTGCCAGCAGTTACCGGGGACAGAACACTGAAGCTTTCTTT
TRBJ2-4 once 16 TRBV27 TRBD2 CASSLPLAGAKNIQYF TGTGCCAGCAGTTTACCGCTAGCGGGGGCAAAAAACATTCAGTACTTC
TRBJ2-1 NA 14 TRBV19 NA CASSMGRGYNEQFF TGTGCCAGTAGTATGGGGCGGGGCTACAATGAGCAGTTCTTC
TRBJ2-7 NA 15 TRBV30 NA CAWSVPRGATYEQYF TGTGCCTGGAGTGTACCACGGGGGGCTACCTACGAGCAGTACTTC
TRBJ1-1 NA 14 TRBV29-1 TRBD1 CSVDIRGPNTEAFF TGCAGCGTTGATATCAGGGGGCCGAACACTGAAGCTTTCTTT
TRBJ1-6 NA 14 TRBV9 NA CASSVGSGNSPLHF TGTGCCAGCAGCGTTGGGTCGGGTAATTCACCCCTCCACTTT
TRBJ2-1 NA 14 TRBV11-3 NA CASSLSFSYNEQFF TGTGCCAGCTCCCTAAGTTTTTCTTACAATGAGCAGTTCTTC
TRBJ1-6 few 14 TRBV6-1 TRBD1 CASSEGQGKSPLHF TGTGCCAGCAGTGAAGGACAGGGCAAGTCACCCCTCCACTTT
TRBJ1-1 NA 12 TRBV28 NA CASSLTNREAFF TGTGCCAGCAGCCTTACGAACAGAGAAGCTTTCTTT
TRBJ2-2 NA 18 TRBV15 TRBD2 CATSRVAGGQGFPGELFF TGTGCCACCAGCAGAGTGGCGGGGGGTCAGGGTTTTCCCGGGGAGCTGTTTTTT
TRBJ2-5 NA 14 TRBV7-2 NA CASSLDPLQETQYF TGTGCCAGCAGCTTAGACCCGCTACAAGAGACCCAGTACTTC
TRBJ1-2 NA 12 TRBV19 NA CASSIAGSGYTF TGTGCCAGTAGTATAGCCGGGAGCGGCTACACCTTC
TRBJ2-3 NA 15 TRBV6-5 NA CASSRPVPPGDTQYF TGTGCCAGCAGTCGACCTGTACCCCCGGGAGATACGCAGTATTTT
TRBJ2-1 once 15 TRBV6-4 NA CASSPLGGTYNEQFF TGTGCCAGCAGCCCCCTAGGTGGTACCTACAATGAGCAGTTCTTC
TRBJ2-1 NA 14 TRBV6-2/TRBV6-3 TRBD1 CASSTGQGANEQFF TGTGCCAGCAGTACGGGACAGGGGGCGAATGAGCAGTTCTTC
TRBJ2-2 NA 16 TRBV11-2 TRBD1 CASSLKVTGAAGELFF TGTGCCAGCAGCTTAAAGGTTACAGGGGCCGCCGGGGAGCTGTTTTTT
TRBJ2-7 NA 15 TRBV7-3 NA CASSLSTGSSYEQYF TGTGCCAGCAGCTTATCGACTGGGAGCTCCTACGAGCAGTACTTC